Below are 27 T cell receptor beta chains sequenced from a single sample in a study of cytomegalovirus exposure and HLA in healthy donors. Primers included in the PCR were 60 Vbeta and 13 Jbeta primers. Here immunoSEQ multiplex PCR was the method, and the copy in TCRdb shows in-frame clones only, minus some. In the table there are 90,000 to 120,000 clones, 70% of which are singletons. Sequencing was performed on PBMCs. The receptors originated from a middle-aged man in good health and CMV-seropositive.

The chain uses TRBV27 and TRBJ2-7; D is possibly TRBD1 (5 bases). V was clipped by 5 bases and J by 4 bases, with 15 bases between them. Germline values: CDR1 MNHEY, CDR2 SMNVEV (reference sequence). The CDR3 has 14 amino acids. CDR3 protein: CASSPPTDSYEQYF. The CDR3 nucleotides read TGTGCCAGCAGTCCGCCGACAGATTCTTACGAGCAGTACTTC.

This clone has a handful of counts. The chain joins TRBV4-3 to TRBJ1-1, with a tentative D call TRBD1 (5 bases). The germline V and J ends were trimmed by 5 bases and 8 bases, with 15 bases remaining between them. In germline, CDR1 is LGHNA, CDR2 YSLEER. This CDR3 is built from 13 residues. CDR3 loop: CASSLAGVGEAFF. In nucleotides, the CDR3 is TGCGCCAGCAGCTTGGCGGGGGTGGGGGAAGCTTTCTTT.

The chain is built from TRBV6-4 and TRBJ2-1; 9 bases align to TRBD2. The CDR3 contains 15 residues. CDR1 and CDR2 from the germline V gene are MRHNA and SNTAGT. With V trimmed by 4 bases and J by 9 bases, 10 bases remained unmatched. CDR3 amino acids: CASSVGGRASSEQFF. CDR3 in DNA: TGTGCCAGCAGTGTTGGCGGGAGGGCCTCTAGTGAGCAGTTCTTC.

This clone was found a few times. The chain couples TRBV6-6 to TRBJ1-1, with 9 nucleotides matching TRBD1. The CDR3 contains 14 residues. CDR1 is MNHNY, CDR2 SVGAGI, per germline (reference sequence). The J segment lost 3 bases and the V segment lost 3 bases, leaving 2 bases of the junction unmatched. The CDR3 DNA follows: TGTGCCAGCAGTTATCGGACAGGGGACACTGAAGCTTTCTTT. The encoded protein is CASSYRTGDTEAFF.

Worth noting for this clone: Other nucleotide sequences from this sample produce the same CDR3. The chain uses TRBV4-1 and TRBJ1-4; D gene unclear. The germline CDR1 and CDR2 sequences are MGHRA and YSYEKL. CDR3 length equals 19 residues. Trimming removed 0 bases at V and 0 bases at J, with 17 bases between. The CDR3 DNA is TGCGCCAGCAGCCAAGATTCCGTAACCACTCAAGCAACTAATGAAAAACTGTTTTTT. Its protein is CASSQDSVTTQATNEKLFF.

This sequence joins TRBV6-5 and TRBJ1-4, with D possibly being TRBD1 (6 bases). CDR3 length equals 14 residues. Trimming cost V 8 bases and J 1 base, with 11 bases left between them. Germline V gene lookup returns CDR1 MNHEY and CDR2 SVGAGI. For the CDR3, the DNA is TGTGCCAGCTCCCTCAGGGGAACTAATGAAAAACTGTTTTTT. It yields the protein CASSLRGTNEKLFF.

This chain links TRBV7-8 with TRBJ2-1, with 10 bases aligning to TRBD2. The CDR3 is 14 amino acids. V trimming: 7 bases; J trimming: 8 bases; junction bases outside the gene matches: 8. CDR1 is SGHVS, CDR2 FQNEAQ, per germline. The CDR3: CASTALAGRDEQFF. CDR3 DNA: TGTGCCAGCACCGCACTAGCGGGAAGAGATGAGCAGTTCTTC.

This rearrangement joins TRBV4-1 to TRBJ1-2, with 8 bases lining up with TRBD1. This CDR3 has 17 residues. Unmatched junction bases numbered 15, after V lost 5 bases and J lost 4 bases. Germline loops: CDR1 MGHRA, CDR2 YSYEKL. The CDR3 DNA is TGCGCCAGCAGCTCCCAAGAGGACAGGGTTCCCTTCTATGGCTACACCTTC. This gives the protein CASSSQEDRVPFYGYTF.

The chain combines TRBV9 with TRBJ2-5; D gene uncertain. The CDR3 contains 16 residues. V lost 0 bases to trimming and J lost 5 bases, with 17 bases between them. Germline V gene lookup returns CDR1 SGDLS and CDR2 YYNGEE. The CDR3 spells CASSVGSSLLAETQYF. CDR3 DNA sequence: TGTGCCAGCAGCGTAGGTTCCAGTCTCCTCGCCGAGACCCAGTACTTC.

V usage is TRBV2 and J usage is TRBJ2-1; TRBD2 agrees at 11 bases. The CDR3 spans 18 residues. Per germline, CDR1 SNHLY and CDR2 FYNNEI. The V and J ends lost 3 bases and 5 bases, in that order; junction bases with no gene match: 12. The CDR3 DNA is TGTGCCAGCAGTGAGTTTAGCGGGAGGGCCCACCCCGACAATGAGCAGTTCTTC. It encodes CASSEFSGRAHPDNEQFF.

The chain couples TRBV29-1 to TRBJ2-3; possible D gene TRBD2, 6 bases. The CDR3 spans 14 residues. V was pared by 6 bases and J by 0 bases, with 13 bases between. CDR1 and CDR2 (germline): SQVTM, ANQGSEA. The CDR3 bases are TGCAGCGTACCCGGGACTGCTAGCACAGATACGCAGTATTTT. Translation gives CSVPGTASTDTQYF.

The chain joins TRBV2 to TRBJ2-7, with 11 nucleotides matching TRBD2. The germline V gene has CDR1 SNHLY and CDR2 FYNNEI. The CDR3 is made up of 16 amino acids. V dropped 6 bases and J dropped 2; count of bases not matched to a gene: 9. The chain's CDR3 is CASRGTSGGGAYEQYF. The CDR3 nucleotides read TGTGCCAGCAGAGGGACTAGCGGAGGGGGGGCCTACGAGCAGTACTTC. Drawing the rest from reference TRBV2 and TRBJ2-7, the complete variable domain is EPEVTQTPSHQVTQMGQEVILRCVPISNHLYFYWYRQILGQKVEFLVSFYNNEISEKSEIFDDQFSVERPDGSNFTLKIRSTKLEDSAMYFCASRGTSGGGAYEQYFGPGTRLTVT.

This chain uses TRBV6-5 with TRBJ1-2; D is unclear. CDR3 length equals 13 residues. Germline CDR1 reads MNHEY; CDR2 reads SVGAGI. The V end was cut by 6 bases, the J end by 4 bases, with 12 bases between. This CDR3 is CASSPTGIYGYTF. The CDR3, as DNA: TGTGCCAGCAGCCCCACGGGGATCTATGGCTACACCTTC.

The CDR3 loop reads CASSYKETQYF. CDR3 nucleotide sequence: TGTGCCAGCAGTTATAAAGAGACCCAGTACTTC. This sequence joins TRBV6-6 and TRBJ2-5; D is unresolved. CDR3 length: 11 amino acids. V lost 3 bases, J lost 3 bases, and 2 bases lay in between. CDR1 is MNHNY and CDR2 is SVGAGI in the germline V gene (reference sequence).

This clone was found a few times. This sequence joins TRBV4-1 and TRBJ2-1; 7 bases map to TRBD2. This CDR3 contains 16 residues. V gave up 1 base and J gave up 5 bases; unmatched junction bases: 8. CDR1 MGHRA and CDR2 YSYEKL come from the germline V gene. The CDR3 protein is CASSQVPNGLDNEQFF. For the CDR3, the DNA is TGCGCCAGCAGCCAAGTACCCAATGGACTAGACAATGAGCAGTTCTTC.

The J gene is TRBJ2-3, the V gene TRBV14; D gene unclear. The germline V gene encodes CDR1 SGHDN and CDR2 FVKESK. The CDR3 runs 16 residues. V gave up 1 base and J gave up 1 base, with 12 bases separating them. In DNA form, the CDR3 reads TGTGCCAGCAGCCAAGGGAGAGCTATTGGCACAGATACGCAGTATTTT. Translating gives CASSQGRAIGTDTQYF. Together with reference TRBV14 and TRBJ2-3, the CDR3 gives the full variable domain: EAGVTQFPSHSVIEKGQTVTLRCDPISGHDNLYWYRRVMGKEIKFLLHFVKESKQDESGMPNNRFLAERTGGTYSTLKVQPAELEDSGVYFCASSQGRAIGTDTQYFGPGTRLTVL.

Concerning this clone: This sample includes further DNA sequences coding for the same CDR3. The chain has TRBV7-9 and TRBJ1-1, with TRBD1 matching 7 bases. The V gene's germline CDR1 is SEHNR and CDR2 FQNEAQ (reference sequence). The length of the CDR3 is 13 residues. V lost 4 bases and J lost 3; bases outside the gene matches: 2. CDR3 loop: CASSSQGDTEAFF. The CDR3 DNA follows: TGTGCCAGCAGCTCCCAGGGGGACACTGAAGCTTTCTTT.

Here the CDR3 reads CASSGTGGGEKLFF. In DNA, the CDR3 is TGTGCCAGCAGCGGGACAGGGGGCGGTGAAAAACTGTTTTTT. The chain has TRBV11-2 and TRBJ1-4, with TRBD1 matching over 12 bases. Germline V CDR1 and CDR2: SGHAT, FQNNGV. V shed 5 bases, J shed 7 bases, and the junction held 2 bases outside the gene matches. This CDR3 has 14 amino acids.

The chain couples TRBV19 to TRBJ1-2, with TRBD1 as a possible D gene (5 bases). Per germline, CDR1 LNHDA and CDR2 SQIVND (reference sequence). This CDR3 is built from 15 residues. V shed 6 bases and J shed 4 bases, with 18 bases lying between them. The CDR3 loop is CASRQSQAMSYGYTF. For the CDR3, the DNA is TGTGCCAGTAGGCAATCACAGGCTATGAGCTATGGCTACACCTTC.

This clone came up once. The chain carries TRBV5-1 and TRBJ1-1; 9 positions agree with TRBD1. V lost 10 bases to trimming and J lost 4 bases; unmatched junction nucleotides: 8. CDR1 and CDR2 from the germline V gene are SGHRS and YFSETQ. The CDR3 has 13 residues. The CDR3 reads CACTPGQGTEAFF. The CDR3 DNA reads TGCGCCTGCACCCCGGGACAGGGCACTGAAGCTTTCTTT.

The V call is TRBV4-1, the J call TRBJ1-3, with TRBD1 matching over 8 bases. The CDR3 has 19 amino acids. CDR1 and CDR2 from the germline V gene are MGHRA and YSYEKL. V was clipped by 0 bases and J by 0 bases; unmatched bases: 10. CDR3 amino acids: CASSQDEGTGLYSGNTIYF. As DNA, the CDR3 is TGCGCCAGCAGCCAAGATGAGGGGACAGGTCTTTACTCTGGAAACACCATATATTTT.

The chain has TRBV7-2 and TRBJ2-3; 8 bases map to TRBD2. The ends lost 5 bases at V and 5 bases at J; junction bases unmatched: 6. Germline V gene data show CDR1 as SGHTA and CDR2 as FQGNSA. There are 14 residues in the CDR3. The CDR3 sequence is CASSAGLAGDTQYF. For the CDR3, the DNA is TGTGCCAGCAGCGCCGGACTAGCAGGAGATACGCAGTATTTT.

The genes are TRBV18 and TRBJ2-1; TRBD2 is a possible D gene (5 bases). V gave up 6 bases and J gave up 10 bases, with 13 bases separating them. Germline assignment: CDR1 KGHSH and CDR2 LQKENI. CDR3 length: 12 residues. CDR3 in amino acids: CASSLALGEQFF. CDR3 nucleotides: TGTGCCAGCTCGCTCGCACTAGGAGAGCAGTTCTTC.

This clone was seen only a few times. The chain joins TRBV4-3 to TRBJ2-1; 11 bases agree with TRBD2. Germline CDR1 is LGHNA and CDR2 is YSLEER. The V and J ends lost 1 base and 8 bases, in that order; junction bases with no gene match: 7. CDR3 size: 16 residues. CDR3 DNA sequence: TGCGCCAGCAGCCAAGGACAGACGGGACTAGCGGATGAGCAGTTCTTC. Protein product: CASSQGQTGLADEQFF.

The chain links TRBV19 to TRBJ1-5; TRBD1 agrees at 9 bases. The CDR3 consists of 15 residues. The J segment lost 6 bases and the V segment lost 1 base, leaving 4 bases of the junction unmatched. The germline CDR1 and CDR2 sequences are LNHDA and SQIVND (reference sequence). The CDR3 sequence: CASSIGGTGTQPQHF. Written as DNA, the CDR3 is TGTGCCAGTAGTATAGGGGGGACAGGGACTCAGCCCCAGCATTTT.

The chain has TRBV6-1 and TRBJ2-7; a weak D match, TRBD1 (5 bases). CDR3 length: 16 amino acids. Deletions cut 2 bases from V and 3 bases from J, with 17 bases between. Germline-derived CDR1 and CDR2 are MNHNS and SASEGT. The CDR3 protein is CASSERGRLPLYEQYF. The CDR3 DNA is TGTGCCAGCAGTGAAAGGGGAAGGCTTCCCCTCTACGAGCAGTACTTC.

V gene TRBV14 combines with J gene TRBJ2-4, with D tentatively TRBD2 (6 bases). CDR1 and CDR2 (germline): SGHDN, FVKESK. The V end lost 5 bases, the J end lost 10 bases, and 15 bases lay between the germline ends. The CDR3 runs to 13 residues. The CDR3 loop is CASSSTGRGIQYF. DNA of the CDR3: TGTGCCAGCAGCTCTACCGGGAGAGGGATTCAGTACTTC.